Below, one T cell receptor beta chain is given with its context. Its antigen specificity is not known. Base quality data are lacking; no much larger clone is found one base away. The library was generated by the immunoSEQ multiplex PCR assay. Held by TCRdb, this immuneACCESS table contains in-frame sequences only and omits some clones. Under half of the omission traces to an unresolved V gene where checked; the cause of the rest is unknown. Present in this sample are about 660,000 clones, approximately 89% of which were seen just once. Of the sample, 0.0094% falls within the top ten clones. The sample belongs to a study of shared T cell receptors in the human thymus (TCRdb year 2021). At the level of the whole study: The study examined how self-reactive, shared T-cell receptor alpha chains are generated in the human thymus.

Based on the germline V gene (reference sequence), the CDR1 and CDR2 sequences are SEHNR and FQNEAQ. V lost 5 bases and J lost 7 bases; the stretch between them is 3 bases long. From its cysteine to its phenylalanine, the CDR3 spans 11 amino acids. Only the CDR3 DNA stays, 33 bases, in frame from base 1. These data were also filed under a second study, of human thymus T cells. As that second study puts it: Donors were immunologically healthy infants undergoing open corrective cardiac surgery for congenital heart defects in Finland. Thymus tissue was obtained as surgical resects removed during corrective cardiac surgery. V and J gene segment usage appeared biased in both thymic and peripheral blood repertoires. Highly overlapping thymic TCR repertoires among unrelated individuals were reported in the related research. TCR alpha and beta repertoires from about 8 infant thymus samples and four related peripheral blood samples were characterized in the study. The infant donors were about 6 to 244 days old, and the cohort included six or seven males and two females. Thymocytes were released mechanically from tissue and stored at -70 °C as pellets of about 9.5-32 million cells. Genomic DNA was extracted from frozen cell pellets with a QIAsymphony instrument. Using the immunoSEQ multiplex PCR assay, the TCRB and TCRAD loci were amplified from a standardized quantity of quality-controlled genomic DNA. The amplicons covered the V(D)J region and were long enough to include the CDR3 and to identify the V and J genes. Amplicon sequencing was performed on an Illumina platform through the commercial immunoSEQ service. Primer bias and sequencing errors were corrected as previously described, and TCRAD and TCRB were defined on the basis of the IMGT database. immunoSEQ Analyzer 3.0 and VDJTools were used for repertoire analysis, which covered basic statistics, V/J segment usage, diversity estimates, rarefaction and pairwise overlap. Diversity was estimated using the Chao1, ChaoE, Efron-Thisted, Shannon and inverse Simpson indices, and was also estimated on datasets down-sampled to the size of the smallest sample. Repertoire overlap was assessed by strict matching of CDR3 nucleotide sequence, V gene and J gene, and clustering was done by Jaccard-based multidimensional scaling. On average, roughly 850,000 unique TCRB clonotypes were obtained from thymus samples, compared with about 86,000 from blood samples.

The chain links TRBV7-9 with TRBJ1-6; no D gene is confidently identified. The TCR originated in a boy younger than two with a congenital heart defect. Donor details come from another sample of the same person, matched by shared clones. Material for sequencing was thymocytes. The CDR3 sequence is CASSQNSPLHF. In nucleotides, the sequence is TGTGCCAGCAGCCAGAATTCACCCCTCCACTTT. With the rest looked up from the reference TRBV7-9 and TRBJ1-6 genes rather than sequenced, the full variable domain is DTGVSQNPRHKITKRGQNVTFRCDPISEHNRLYWYRQTLGQGPEFLTYFQNEAQLEKSRLLSDRFSAERPKGSFSTLEIQRTEQGDSAMYLCASSQNSPLHFGNGTRLTVT.